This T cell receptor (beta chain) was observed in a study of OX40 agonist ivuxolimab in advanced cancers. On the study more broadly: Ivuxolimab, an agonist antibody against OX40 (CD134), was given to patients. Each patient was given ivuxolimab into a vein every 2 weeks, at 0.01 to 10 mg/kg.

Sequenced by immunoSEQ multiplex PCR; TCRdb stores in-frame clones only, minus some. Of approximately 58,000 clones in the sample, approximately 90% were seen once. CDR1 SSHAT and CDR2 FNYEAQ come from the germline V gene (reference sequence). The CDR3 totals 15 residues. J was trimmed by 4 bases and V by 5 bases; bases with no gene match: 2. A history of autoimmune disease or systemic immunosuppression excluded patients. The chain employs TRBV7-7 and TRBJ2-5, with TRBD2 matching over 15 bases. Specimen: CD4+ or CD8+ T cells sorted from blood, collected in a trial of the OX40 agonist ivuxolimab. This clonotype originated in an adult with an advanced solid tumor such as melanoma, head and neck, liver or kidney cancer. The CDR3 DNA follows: TGTGCCAGCAGCAGGGGACTAGCGGGAGGAGAGACCCAGTACTTC. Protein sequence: CASSRGLAGGETQYF. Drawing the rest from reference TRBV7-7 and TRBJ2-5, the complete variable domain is GAGVSQSPRYKVTKRGQDVTLRCDPISSHATLYWYQQALGQGPEFLTYFNYEAQPDKSGLPSDRFSAERPEGSISTLTIQRTEQRDSAMYRCASSRGLAGGETQYFGPGTRLLVL.